The T cell receptor beta chain under discussion was sequenced for a study of blood T cell repertoires in COVID-19. Across the whole study: Acute and convalescent COVID-19 specimens originated in the United States, Italy and Spain.

Authors' processing steps: Using reference gene primer amplification, nucleated cell counts were estimated. Assay used: immunoSEQ multiplex PCR; TCRdb lists only in-frame clones, some missing. V and J calls and clone size follow that table, whereas D and trimming were derived from the DNA. The table lists tens of thousands of clones, approximately 88% of them singletons, with under 7.5% in the top ten. This clone was detected only once. The CDR3 covers 15 residues. The germline V gene has CDR1 LGHDT and CDR2 YNNKEL (reference sequence). V lost 4 bases, J lost 7 bases, and 8 bases stayed unmatched. This clonotype was obtained from a woman aged 80 or older with acute or convalescent COVID-19. Sequenced material: peripheral blood. V is TRBV3-1 (or the pseudogene TRBV3-2) and J is TRBJ2-1; TRBD1 matches 9 bases. The CDR3 sequence is CASSPRDRVANEQFF. The CDR3 coding sequence is TGTGCCAGCAGCCCCCGGGACAGGGTCGCGAATGAGCAGTTCTTC.